These T cell receptor beta chains were read from a single sample in a study of blood T cell repertoires in COVID-19. Method: immunoSEQ multiplex PCR; TCRdb's copy keeps in-frame clones and lacks some. The profile shows approximately 200,000 clones, 70% to 85% of them singletons. The material sequenced was peripheral blood. These receptors were collected from a human donor with acute or convalescent COVID-19. The donor label of this sample is uncertain. Each CDR3 is given with its conserved first and last residue. The D gene is left open where the match is weak. Expanded clones get a size class; other rows say once, few or many, or leave the size out.

v_gene	d_gene	abundance	j_gene	CDR3nt	CDR3aa
TRBV9	NA	NA	TRBJ2-6	TGTGCCAGCAGCGTTACAGCCTCTGGGGCCAACGTCCTGACTTTC	CASSVTASGANVLTF
TRBV7-9	NA	NA	TRBJ2-3	TGTGCCAGCAGCTTAGTAGCAGGGGGGACAGATACGCAGTATTTT	CASSLVAGGTDTQYF
TRBV28	TRBD2	NA	TRBJ2-1	TGTGCCAGCCAGGGGTCTCCCGGGAGGGCCTCCTACAATGAGCAGTTCTTC	CASQGSPGRASYNEQFF
TRBV7-2	NA	NA	TRBJ2-1	TGTGCCAGCACCTCCTCGGTGCCCAATGAGCAGTTCTTC	CASTSSVPNEQFF
TRBV19	NA	NA	TRBJ2-3	TGTGCCAGTGAAGGGGCTAAGTGGGCAGATACGCAGTATTTT	CASEGAKWADTQYF
TRBV5-4	NA	NA	TRBJ2-7	TGTGCCAGCAGTTACCCGGGGTCCTACGAGCAGTACTTC	CASSYPGSYEQYF
TRBV28	NA	once	TRBJ2-4	TGTGCCAGCCCCGGGCTAGCCACTGGGAGCGTGGACATTCAGTACTTC	CASPGLATGSVDIQYF
TRBV7-3	NA	NA	TRBJ2-2	TGTGCCAGCAGCTCCACGACAGTAGCCGGGGAGCTGTTTTTT	CASSSTTVAGELFF
TRBV24-1	NA	NA	TRBJ2-1	TGTGCCACCAGTGATTGGGGGCCAGAATACAATGAGCAGTTCTTC	CATSDWGPEYNEQFF
TRBV7-2	NA	NA	TRBJ2-7	TGTGCCAGCAGCTTTGCCGGGACACCCCTCGAGCAGTACTTC	CASSFAGTPLEQYF
TRBV5-4	NA	NA	TRBJ1-1	TGTGCCAGCAGCCCCTGGACAGCCCGAATGAACACTGAAGCTTTCTTT	CASSPWTARMNTEAFF
TRBV7-2	TRBD2	few	TRBJ2-1	TGTGCCAGCAGCCCTAGGGGACTATCTCGTAGTGAGCAGTTCTTC	CASSPRGLSRSEQFF
TRBV27	NA	NA	TRBJ1-5	TGTGCCAGCAGTTCGGGACATTTGCCCCAGCATTTT	CASSSGHLPQHF
TRBV2	TRBD1	NA	TRBJ1-1	TGTGCCAGCAGCGGACAGGGAAGGGGCACTGAAGCTTTCTTT	CASSGQGRGTEAFF
TRBV6-5	NA	NA	TRBJ2-1	TGTGCCAGCAGCGCGCCAGGGTGGAATGAGCAGTTCTTC	CASSAPGWNEQFF
TRBV19	NA	NA	TRBJ1-5	TGTGCCAGTACTGAATCAAGCGGGGGTGCCCAGCATTTT	CASTESSGGAQHF
TRBV29-1	TRBD1	once	TRBJ1-3	TGCAGCGCCACAGGTGGACAGGGGATCTCTGGAAACACCATATATTTT	CSATGGQGISGNTIYF
TRBV3-1/TRBV3-2	NA	NA	TRBJ2-5	TGTGCCAGCAGCCAAAGTGGAGGGGAGACCCAGTACTTC	CASSQSGGETQYF
TRBV27	NA	NA	TRBJ1-5	TGTGCCAGCAGTTTACAGGGGAGTTTTCAGCCCCAGCATTTT	CASSLQGSFQPQHF
TRBV10-3	TRBD2	NA	TRBJ2-1	TGTGCCATCAGGTCTAGCGGGAGTGGGGATGCCCGATACAATGAGCAGTTCTTC	CAIRSSGSGDARYNEQFF
TRBV12-3/TRBV12-4	NA	NA	TRBJ1-5	TGTGCCAGCAGTTTAGAACTCCAGCCCCAGCATTTT	CASSLELQPQHF
TRBV6-2/TRBV6-3	TRBD2	few	TRBJ2-1	TGTGCCAGCAGTTTTACCGGACTAGCGGGCTTGGTGGGGCAGTTCTTC	CASSFTGLAGLVGQFF
TRBV24-1	TRBD1	NA	TRBJ2-2	TGTGCCACCAGTGACCCAGGACAGGGTGTGACTGGGATTGCCGGGGAGCTGTTTTTT	CATSDPGQGVTGIAGELFF
TRBV30	TRBD2	NA	TRBJ2-5	TGTGCCAGCCGGTTAGCGGGAGCTCAGACCCAGTACTTC	CASRLAGAQTQYF
TRBV19	TRBD1	NA	TRBJ2-7	TGTGCCAGTAGCAACAGGGGCAGCTTACTCCACGAGCAGTACTTC	CASSNRGSLLHEQYF
TRBV30	NA	NA	TRBJ1-6	TGTGCCTGGAGGGGGGGACTAGTGGCCTATAATTCACCCCTCCACTTT	CAWRGGLVAYNSPLHF
TRBV30	TRBD1	NA	TRBJ1-2	TGTGCCTGGAGGGCCCAGGGGGCTTTGAATGGCTACACCTTC	CAWRAQGALNGYTF
TRBV19	NA	NA	TRBJ2-7	TGTGCCAGTAGTATAATCTCCCAGGACTACGAGCAGTACTTC	CASSIISQDYEQYF
TRBV3-1/TRBV3-2	TRBD1	NA	TRBJ1-1	TGTGCCAGCAGCGGGACAGGGGGGTCGCCTTTCTTT	CASSGTGGSPFF
TRBV7-9	NA	NA	TRBJ1-1	TGTGCCAGCAGCCCACCTACCACCGACACTGAAGCTTTCTTT	CASSPPTTDTEAFF
TRBV7-3	TRBD2	NA	TRBJ2-1	TGTGCCAGCAGCTTCACTAGCGGGAACCCAAATGAGCAGTTCTTC	CASSFTSGNPNEQFF